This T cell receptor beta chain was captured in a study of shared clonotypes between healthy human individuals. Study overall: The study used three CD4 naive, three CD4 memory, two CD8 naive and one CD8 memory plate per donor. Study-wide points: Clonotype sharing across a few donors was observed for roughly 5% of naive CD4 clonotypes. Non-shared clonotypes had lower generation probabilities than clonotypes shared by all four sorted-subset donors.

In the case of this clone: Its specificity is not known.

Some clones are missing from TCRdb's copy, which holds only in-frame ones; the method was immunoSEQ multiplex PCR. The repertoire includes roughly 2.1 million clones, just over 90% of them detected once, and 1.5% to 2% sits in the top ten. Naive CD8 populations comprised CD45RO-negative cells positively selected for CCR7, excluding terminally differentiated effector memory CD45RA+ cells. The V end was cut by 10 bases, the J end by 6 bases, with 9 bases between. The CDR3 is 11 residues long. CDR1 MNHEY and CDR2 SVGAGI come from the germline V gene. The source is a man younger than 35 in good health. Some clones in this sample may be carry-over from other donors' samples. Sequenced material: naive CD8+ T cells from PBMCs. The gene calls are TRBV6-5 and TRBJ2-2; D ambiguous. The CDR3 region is CATYAAGELFF. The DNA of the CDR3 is TGTGCCACCTACGCGGCCGGGGAGCTGTTTTTT.